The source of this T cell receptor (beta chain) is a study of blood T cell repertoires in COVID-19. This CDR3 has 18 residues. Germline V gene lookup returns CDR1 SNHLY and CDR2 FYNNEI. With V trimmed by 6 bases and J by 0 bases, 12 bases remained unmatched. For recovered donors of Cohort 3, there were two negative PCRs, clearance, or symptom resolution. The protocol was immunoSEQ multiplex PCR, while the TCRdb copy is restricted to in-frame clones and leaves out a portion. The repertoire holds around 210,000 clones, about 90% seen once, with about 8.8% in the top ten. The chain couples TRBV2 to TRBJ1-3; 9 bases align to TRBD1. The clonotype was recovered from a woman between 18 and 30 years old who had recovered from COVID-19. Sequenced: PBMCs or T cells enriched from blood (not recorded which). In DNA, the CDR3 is TGTGCCAGCAGCCCCCGGGACAGGGTGGTCTACTCTGGAAACACCATATATTTT. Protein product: CASSPRDRVVYSGNTIYF.